The sequence of this T cell receptor beta chain was determined in a study of patients and donors after allogeneic stem cell transplantation (dated by TCRdb to 2018 to 2021). The CDR3 goes from the cysteine to the phenylalanine over 12 residues. Only the CDR3 part of the read is kept: 36 bases, read in frame from the first base. Trimming takes 4 bases from V and 11 bases from J, and the germline ends sit 14 bases apart. CDR1 and CDR2, per the germline V gene, are MGHDK and SYGVNS. Library preparation employed RT-PCR. The data were produced on a NextSeq 550. The public reads were run again by TCRdb, first through fastp at Q25 and then through MiXCR, and only productive beta chains were kept. Merged by CDR3 protein, the rows form single entries marked with the most common genes and DNA. The sample contains some 880,000 distinct CDR3 sequences, about a sixth of them found a single time. The top ten clones comprise 5% to 6.5% of the sample.

This clonotype was counted ten times or more. The antigen it binds to is not known. No quality values exist for individual bases; no much larger clone is one base distant. The clonotype comes from a human donor who was either an allogeneic HSCT recipient or a stem cell or donor lymphocyte infusion donor (not recorded which). It is not recorded whose cells these are; they may come from a transplant donor. The rearrangement joined TRBV25-1 to TRBJ1-2; the best D guess is TRBD1, with 5 bases matching. Material for sequencing was blood, either unsorted or a sorted T cell fraction (not recorded which). The CDR3 is CASSGGPGEYTF. The DNA is TGTGCCAGCAGTGGAGGCCCGGGGGAGTACACCTTC.